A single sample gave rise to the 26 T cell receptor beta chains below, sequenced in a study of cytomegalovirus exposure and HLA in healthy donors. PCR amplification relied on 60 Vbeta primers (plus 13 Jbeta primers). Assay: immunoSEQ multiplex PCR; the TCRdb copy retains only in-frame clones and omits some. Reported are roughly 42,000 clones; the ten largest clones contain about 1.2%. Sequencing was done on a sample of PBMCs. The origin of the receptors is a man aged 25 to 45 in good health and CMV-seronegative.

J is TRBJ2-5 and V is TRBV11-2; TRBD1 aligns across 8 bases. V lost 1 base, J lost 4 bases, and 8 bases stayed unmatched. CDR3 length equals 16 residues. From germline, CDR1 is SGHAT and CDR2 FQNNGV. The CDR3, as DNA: TGTGCCAGCAGCTTAGTCCCACAGGGGGTGGGAGAGACCCAGTACTTC. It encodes CASSLVPQGVGETQYF.

The CDR3, as DNA: TGTGCCAGCTCCGGGGGTAGCGGGAGTAGAGACAATGAGCAGTTCTTC. It encodes CASSGGSGSRDNEQFF. This chain links TRBV19 with TRBJ2-1; 9 bases match TRBD2. V was clipped by 9 bases and J by 5 bases; unmatched bases: 14. Germline V gene sequence: CDR1 LNHDA, CDR2 SQIVND (reference sequence). The CDR3 length is 16 residues. The full variable domain, with the rest looked up from reference TRBV19 and TRBJ2-1, is DGGITQSPKYLFRKEGQNVTLSCEQNLNHDAMYWYRQDPGQGLRLIYYSQIVNDFQKGDIAEGYSVSREKKESFPLTVTSAQKNPTAFYLCASSGGSGSRDNEQFFGPGTRLTVL.

The CDR3 nucleotides are TGTGCCAGCTCAGAACTCAGGGGGGAGAACACTGAAGCTTTCTTT. It codes for CASSELRGENTEAFF. The chain links TRBV18 to TRBJ1-1, with TRBD1 identical over 7 bases. Trimming took 5 bases from V and 1 from J; bases not matched to a gene: 7. Per germline, CDR1 KGHSH and CDR2 LQKENI. The CDR3 length is 15 residues.

DNA of the CDR3: TGCGCCAGCAGCCTTGCGGGACAGGGCGTCCATGAGCAGTTCTTC. Protein: CASSLAGQGVHEQFF. The chain is built from TRBV5-1 and TRBJ2-1; TRBD1 matches at 9 bases. The junction had 10 bases not matched to a gene; V was cut back by 4 bases and J by 8 bases. This CDR3 spans 15 amino acids. Per germline, CDR1 SGHRS and CDR2 YFSETQ. The entire variable domain, with the rest obtained from reference TRBV5-1 and TRBJ2-1, is as follows: KAGVTQTPRYLIKTRGQQVTLSCSPISGHRSVSWYQQTPGQGLQFLFEYFSETQRNKGNFPGRFSGRQFSNSRSEMNVSTLELGDSALYLCASSLAGQGVHEQFFGPGTRLTVL.

The CDR3 sequence: CASSDRAGVTETQYF. The DNA of the CDR3 is TGTGCCAGCAGTGACAGAGCGGGAGTCACAGAGACCCAGTACTTC. The J gene is TRBJ2-5, the V gene TRBV25-1, with TRBD2 identical over 8 bases. Unmatched junction bases numbered 7, after V lost 3 bases and J lost 4 bases. This CDR3 is built from 15 residues. Looked up from germline, CDR1 is MGHDK and CDR2 is SYGVNS.

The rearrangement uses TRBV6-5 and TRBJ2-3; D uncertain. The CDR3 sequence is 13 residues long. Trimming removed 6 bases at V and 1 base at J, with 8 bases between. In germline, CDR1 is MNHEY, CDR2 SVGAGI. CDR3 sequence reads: CASSRPGTDTQYF. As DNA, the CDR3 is TGTGCCAGCAGCCGCCCAGGCACAGATACGCAGTATTTT.

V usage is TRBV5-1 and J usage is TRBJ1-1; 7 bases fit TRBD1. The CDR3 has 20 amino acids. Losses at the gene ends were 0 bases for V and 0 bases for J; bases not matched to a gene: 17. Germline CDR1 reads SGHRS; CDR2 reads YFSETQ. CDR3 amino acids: CASSLVTQPGGRTVNTEAFF. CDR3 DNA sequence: TGCGCCAGCAGCTTGGTTACCCAACCAGGGGGGCGGACGGTGAACACTGAAGCTTTCTTT. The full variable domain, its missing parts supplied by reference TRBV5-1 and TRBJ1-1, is KAGVTQTPRYLIKTRGQQVTLSCSPISGHRSVSWYQQTPGQGLQFLFEYFSETQRNKGNFPGRFSGRQFSNSRSEMNVSTLELGDSALYLCASSLVTQPGGRTVNTEAFFGQGTRLTVV.

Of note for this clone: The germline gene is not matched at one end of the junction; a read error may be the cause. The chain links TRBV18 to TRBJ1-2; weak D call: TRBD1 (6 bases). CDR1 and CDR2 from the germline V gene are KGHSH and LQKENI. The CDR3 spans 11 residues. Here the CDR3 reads CASSPSGTIFF. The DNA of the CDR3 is TGTGCCAGCTCACCTTCTGGGACAATCTTCTTC.

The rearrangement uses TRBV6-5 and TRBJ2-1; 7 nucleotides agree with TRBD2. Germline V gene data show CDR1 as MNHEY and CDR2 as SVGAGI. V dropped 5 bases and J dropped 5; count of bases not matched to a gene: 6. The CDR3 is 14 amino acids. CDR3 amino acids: CASSIGLADNEQFF. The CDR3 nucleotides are TGTGCCAGCAGTATCGGGCTAGCGGACAATGAGCAGTTCTTC.

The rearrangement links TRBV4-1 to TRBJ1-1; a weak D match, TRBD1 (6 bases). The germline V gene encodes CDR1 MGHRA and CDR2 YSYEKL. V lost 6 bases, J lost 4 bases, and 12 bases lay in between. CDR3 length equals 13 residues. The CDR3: CASRAGRGTEAFF. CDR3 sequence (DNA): TGCGCCAGCAGGGCGGGCAGGGGCACTGAAGCTTTCTTT.

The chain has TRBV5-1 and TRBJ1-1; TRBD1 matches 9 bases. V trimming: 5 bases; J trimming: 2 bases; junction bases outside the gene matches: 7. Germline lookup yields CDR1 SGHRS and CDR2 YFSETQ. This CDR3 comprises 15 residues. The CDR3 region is CASSTGGDPNTEAFF. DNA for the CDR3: TGCGCCAGCAGTACAGGGGGCGACCCCAACACTGAAGCTTTCTTT.

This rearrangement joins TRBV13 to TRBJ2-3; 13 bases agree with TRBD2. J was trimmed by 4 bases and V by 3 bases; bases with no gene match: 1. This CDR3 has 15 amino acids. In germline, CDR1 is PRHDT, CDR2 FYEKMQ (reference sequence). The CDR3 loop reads CASSFGLAGADTQYF. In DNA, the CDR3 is TGTGCCAGCAGCTTCGGACTAGCGGGGGCAGATACGCAGTATTTT.

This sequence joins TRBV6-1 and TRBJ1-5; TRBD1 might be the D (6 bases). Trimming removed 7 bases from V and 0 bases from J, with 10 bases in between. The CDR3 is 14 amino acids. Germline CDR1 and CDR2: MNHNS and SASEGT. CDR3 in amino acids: CASNRATSNQPQHF. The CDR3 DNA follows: TGTGCCAGCAACAGGGCAACTAGCAATCAGCCCCAGCATTTT.

CDR3 protein: CSLGGGGNTEAFF. The CDR3 DNA sequence: TGCAGCTTAGGGGGAGGGGGGAACACTGAAGCTTTCTTT. This sequence joins TRBV29-1 and TRBJ1-1; D possibly corresponds to TRBD1 (6 bases). Germline V gene lookup returns CDR1 SQVTM and CDR2 ANQGSEA. This CDR3 is built from 13 residues. Trimming removed 8 bases at V and 1 base at J, with 14 bases between.

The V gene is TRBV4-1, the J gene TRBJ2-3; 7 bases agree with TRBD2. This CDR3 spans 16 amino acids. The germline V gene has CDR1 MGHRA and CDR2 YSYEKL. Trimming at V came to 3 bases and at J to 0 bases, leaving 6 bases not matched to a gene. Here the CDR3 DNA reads TGCGCCAGCAGCCAGGCTCTAGCGGAGAGCACAGATACGCAGTATTTT. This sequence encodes CASSQALAESTDTQYF.

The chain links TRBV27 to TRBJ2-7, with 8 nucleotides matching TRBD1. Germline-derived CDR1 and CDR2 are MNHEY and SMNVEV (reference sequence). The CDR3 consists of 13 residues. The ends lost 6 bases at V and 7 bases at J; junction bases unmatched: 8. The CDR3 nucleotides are TGTGCCAGCAGCGGACAGGGAAGGGGGGAGCAGTACTTC. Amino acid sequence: CASSGQGRGEQYF.

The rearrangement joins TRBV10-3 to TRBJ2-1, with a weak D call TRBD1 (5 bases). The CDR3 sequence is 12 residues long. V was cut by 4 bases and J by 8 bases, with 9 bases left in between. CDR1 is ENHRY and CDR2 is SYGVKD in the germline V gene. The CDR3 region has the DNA TGTGCCATCAGTGCCTGGGGCGATGAGCAGTTCTTC. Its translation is CAISAWGDEQFF.

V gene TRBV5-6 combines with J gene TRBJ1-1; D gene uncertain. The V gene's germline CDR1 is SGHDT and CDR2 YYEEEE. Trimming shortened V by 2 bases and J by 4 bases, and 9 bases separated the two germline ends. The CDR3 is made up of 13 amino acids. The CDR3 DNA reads TGTGCCAGCAGCTTAAACAGCCTCACTGAAGCTTTCTTT. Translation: CASSLNSLTEAFF.

The CDR3 DNA follows: TGTGCCAGCAGCGCGCGACAGGGGGGCACCGGGGAGCTGTTTTTT. Protein product: CASSARQGGTGELFF. This chain uses TRBV9 with TRBJ2-2; 9 bases align to TRBD1. Germline trimming cut 3 bases from V and 4 bases from J; bases unmatched to any gene: 4. CDR3 length: 15 residues. Germline V gives CDR1 SGDLS, CDR2 YYNGEE. Complete variable domain (other parts from reference TRBV9 and TRBJ2-2): DSGVTQTPKHLITATGQRVTLRCSPRSGDLSVYWYQQSLDQGLQFLIQYYNGEERAKGNILERFSAQQFPDLHSELNLSSLELGDSALYFCASSARQGGTGELFFGEGSRLTVL.

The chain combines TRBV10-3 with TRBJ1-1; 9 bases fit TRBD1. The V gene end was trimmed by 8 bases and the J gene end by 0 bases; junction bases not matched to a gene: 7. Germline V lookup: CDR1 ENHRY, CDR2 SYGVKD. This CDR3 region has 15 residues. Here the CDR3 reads CAIGQTGGMNTEAFF. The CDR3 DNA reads TGTGCCATCGGCCAGACAGGGGGTATGAACACTGAAGCTTTCTTT.

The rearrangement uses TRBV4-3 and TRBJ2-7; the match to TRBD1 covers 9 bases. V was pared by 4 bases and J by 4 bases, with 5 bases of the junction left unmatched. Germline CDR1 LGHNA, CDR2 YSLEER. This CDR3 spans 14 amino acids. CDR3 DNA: TGCGCCAGCAGCCCGGGGACAGGGACTTACGAGCAGTACTTC. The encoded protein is CASSPGTGTYEQYF.

The CDR3 region is CASSQDTSGRGRETQYF. CDR3 DNA: TGCGCCAGCAGCCAAGATACTAGCGGGAGGGGTAGGGAGACCCAGTACTTC. The chain recombines TRBV4-3 with TRBJ2-5; TRBD2 matches 13 bases. The CDR3 consists of 17 residues. V shed 0 bases, J shed 5 bases, and the junction held 6 bases outside the gene matches. Germline V CDR1 and CDR2: LGHNA, YSLEER.

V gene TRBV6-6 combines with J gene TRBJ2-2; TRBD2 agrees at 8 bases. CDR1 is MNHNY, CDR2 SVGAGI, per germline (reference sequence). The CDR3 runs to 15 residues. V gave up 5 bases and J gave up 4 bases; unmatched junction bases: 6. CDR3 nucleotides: TGTGCCAGCAGTACAGCGGGAGCGGGCACCGGGGAGCTGTTTTTT. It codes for CASSTAGAGTGELFF.

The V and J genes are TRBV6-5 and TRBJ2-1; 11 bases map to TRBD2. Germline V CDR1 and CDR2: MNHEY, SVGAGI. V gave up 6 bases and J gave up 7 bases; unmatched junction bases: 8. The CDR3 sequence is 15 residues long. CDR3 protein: CASSTSGRSPNEQFF. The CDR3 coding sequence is TGTGCCAGCAGCACTAGCGGGAGATCCCCGAATGAGCAGTTCTTC.

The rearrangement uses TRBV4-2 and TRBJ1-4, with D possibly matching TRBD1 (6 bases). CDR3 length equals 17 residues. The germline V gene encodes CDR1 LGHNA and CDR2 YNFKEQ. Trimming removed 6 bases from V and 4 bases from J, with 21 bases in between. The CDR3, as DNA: TGTGCCAGCAGTCCGAGAGGGGGGGGGACGGGTAATGAAAAACTGTTTTTT. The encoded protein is CASSPRGGGTGNEKLFF.

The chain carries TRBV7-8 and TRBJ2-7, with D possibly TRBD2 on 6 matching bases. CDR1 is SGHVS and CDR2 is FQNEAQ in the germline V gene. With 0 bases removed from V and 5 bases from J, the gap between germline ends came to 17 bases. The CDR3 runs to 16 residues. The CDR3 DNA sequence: TGTGCCAGCAGCTTAGCGCGGGGCTGGTTGGGCGACGAGCAGTACTTC. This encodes CASSLARGWLGDEQYF.